This T cell receptor beta chain was captured by sequencing in a study of metastatic and nonmetastatic thyroid tumors. The wider study: For malignant and benign thyroid patients, tumor or nodule tissue and blood were the sources whose repertoires were compared. Study findings and constraints: Patients with malignant thyroid tumors reportedly had significantly higher TCR beta diversity than those with benign nodules, in blood and tumor.

Comment on this clone: The antigen remains undetermined.

In the original processing: Between-group CDR3 differences, defined by clinicopathological status, yielded a distant-metastasis classifier for papillary thyroid cancer. MiXCR was used by TCRdb to re-call the PCR reads. The V and J calls shown here were made by TCRdb, not taken from the authors' results. The sample shows tens of thousands of clones, around 26% of them seen only once. Per germline, CDR1 GTSNPN and CDR2 SVGIG (reference sequence). The V segment lost 4 bases and the J segment 10 bases; nucleotides outside the gene matches: 12. There are 15 residues in the CDR3. Patients underwent thyroid surgery, and none had received any treatment before it.

The source of this sequence is a female donor with papillary thyroid cancer or a benign thyroid nodule (not recorded which). Some clones in this sample may be carry-over from other donors' samples. The sample was blood. The rearrangement uses TRBV30 and TRBJ2-1; TRBD2 agrees at 11 bases. The CDR3 loop is CAWTQIAGGPGEQFF. The CDR3 region has the DNA TGTGCCTGGACCCAAATAGCGGGAGGGCCCGGGGAGCAGTTCTTC. Supplemented by reference TRBV30 and TRBJ2-1, the full variable domain reads SQTIHQWPATLVQPVGSPLSLECTVEGTSNPNLYWYRQAAGRGLQLLFYSVGIGQISSEVPQNLSASRPQDRQFILSSKKLLLSDSGFYLCAWTQIAGGPGEQFFGPGTRLTVL.